These 18 T cell receptor beta chains were all obtained from the same sample, sequenced in a study of long-term antiretroviral therapy in people with HIV. It was version v3.0 of the immunoSEQ assay that was run at survey level. Libraries were prepared by immunoSEQ multiplex PCR; TCRdb keeps only in-frame clonotypes and omits some of them. The table has 33,000 or so clones, 97% seen once. This specimen was unsorted PBMCs, taken 7.6 years after starting antiretroviral therapy. The receptor source for this set is a man between 25 and 39 years old with HIV.

The V call is TRBV15, the J call TRBJ1-3; D is uncertain. Trimming took off 1 base at V and 0 bases at J, with 13 bases between the two ends. CDR3 length: 17 amino acids. Germline CDR1 reads LNHNV; CDR2 reads YYDKDF (reference sequence). CDR3 in amino acids: CATSRGIGSPSGNTIYF. The CDR3 nucleotides read TGTGCCACCAGCAGAGGAATTGGGTCGCCCTCTGGAAACACCATATATTTT. Supplemented by reference TRBV15 and TRBJ1-3, the full variable domain reads DAMVIQNPRYQVTQFGKPVTLSCSQTLNHNVMYWYQQKSSQAPKLLFHYYDKDFNNEADTPDNFQSRRPNTSFCFLDIRSPGLGDTAMYLCATSRGIGSPSGNTIYFGEGSWLTVV.

The rearrangement links TRBV20-1 to TRBJ2-3; no firm D call. The CDR3 totals 10 residues. V was clipped by 1 base and J by 6 bases, with 2 bases between them. Germline V gene data show CDR1 as DFQATT and CDR2 as SNEGSKA (reference sequence). In DNA form, the CDR3 reads TGCAGTGCTAGAGGGGATACGCAGTATTTT. Protein product: CSARGDTQYF.

J is TRBJ2-1 and V is TRBV12-5; D ambiguous. The CDR3 contains 13 residues. Germline lookup yields CDR1 LGHNT and CDR2 FRNRAP. The germline V and J ends were trimmed by 2 bases and 9 bases, with 11 bases remaining between them. CDR3 protein: CASGLPRISEQFF. CDR3 DNA: TGTGCTAGTGGTTTGCCACGTATCAGTGAGCAGTTCTTC.

The gene calls are TRBV9 and TRBJ2-7; possible D gene TRBD1, 6 bases. This CDR3 has 14 amino acids. Germline V gives CDR1 SGDLS, CDR2 YYNGEE. V was pared by 4 bases and J by 3 bases, with 14 bases between. The CDR3 nucleotides are TGTGCCAGCAGCTCAGGGGACACCCTCTACGAGCAGTACTTC. It translates to CASSSGDTLYEQYF.

DNA of the CDR3: TGCGCCAGCAGCCAAGATACGAGTCGGGACAATGAGCAGTTCTTC. The encoded protein is CASSQDTSRDNEQFF. This rearrangement joins TRBV4-3 to TRBJ2-1; the D is unclear. V lost 0 bases to trimming and J lost 5 bases, with 11 bases between them. From germline, CDR1 is LGHNA and CDR2 YSLEER. CDR3 length: 15 amino acids.

This sequence joins TRBV19 and TRBJ2-7; TRBD2 aligns across 12 bases. CDR1 LNHDA and CDR2 SQIVND come from the germline V gene (reference sequence). This CDR3 has 15 amino acids. The junction had 1 base not matched to a gene; V was cut back by 1 base and J by 3 bases. The CDR3 nucleotides read TGTGCCAGTAGTATAGGGACTAGCGGGGACTACGAGCAGTACTTC. Amino acids: CASSIGTSGDYEQYF.

The V gene is TRBV19, the J gene TRBJ1-5; a weak D match, TRBD1 (5 bases). Germline V gene sequence: CDR1 LNHDA, CDR2 SQIVND (reference sequence). The CDR3 runs to 15 residues. Between the trimmed V and J ends, which lost 11 bases and 0 bases, there was a span of 17 bases. CDR3 DNA sequence: TGTGCCTCGAAAACGGGGGGTTATAGCAATCAGCCCCAGCATTTT. This translates into CASKTGGYSNQPQHF.

The rearrangement links TRBV27 to TRBJ1-5; TRBD1 aligns across 7 bases. V lost 2 bases, J lost 10 bases, and 8 bases stayed unmatched. Germline V gene lookup returns CDR1 MNHEY and CDR2 SMNVEV (reference sequence). The CDR3 consists of 14 residues. As DNA, the CDR3 is TGTGCCAGCAGTTTAAGGGACAGCTTATCACCCCAGCATTTT. This codes for CASSLRDSLSPQHF.

V and J are TRBV2 and TRBJ1-5; TRBD1 is a possible D gene (5 bases). V shed 7 bases and J shed 5 bases, with 12 bases lying between them. This CDR3 has 13 residues. Germline V gene sequence: CDR1 SNHLY, CDR2 FYNNEI. The CDR3 loop is CASTLGRDQPQHF. In DNA, the CDR3 is TGTGCCAGCACCTTGGGACGGGATCAGCCCCAGCATTTT.

This clone was observed a single time. This rearrangement joins TRBV5-1 to TRBJ2-2; TRBD1 matches 8 bases. V trimming: 5 bases; J trimming: 5 bases; junction bases outside the gene matches: 8. The CDR3 runs 15 residues. The V gene's germline CDR1 is SGHRS and CDR2 YFSETQ. CDR3: CASRIGQGDTGELFF. The CDR3 nucleotides are TGCGCCAGCAGGATCGGACAGGGTGATACCGGGGAGCTGTTTTTT.

The gene calls are TRBV9 and TRBJ2-1; D gene ambiguous. This CDR3 has 14 amino acids. V was clipped by 0 bases and J by 12 bases, with 16 bases between them. The germline CDR1 and CDR2 sequences are SGDLS and YYNGEE. As DNA, the CDR3 is TGTGCCAGCAGCGTAGGGACGGTCCCCCTGCGGCAGTTCTTC. Translating it yields CASSVGTVPLRQFF.

The chain links TRBV10-3 to TRBJ2-3, with 7 positions matching TRBD2. With 2 bases clipped from V and 7 bases from J, the junction kept 9 bases outside the gene matches. In germline, CDR1 is ENHRY, CDR2 SYGVKD. The CDR3 sequence is 15 residues long. In DNA, the CDR3 is TGTGCCATCAGTGAGAGTCGCGGGAGTCGGCATACGCAGTATTTT. Protein product: CAISESRGSRHTQYF.

This clone was observed a single time. The CDR3 bases are TGTGCCAGCAGCATGACAGGGGGGAACACTGAAGCTTTCTTT. Translating gives CASSMTGGNTEAFF. The chain couples TRBV5-4 to TRBJ1-1, with 9 bases lining up with TRBD1. Germline CDR1 SGHNT, CDR2 YYREEE (reference sequence). The CDR3 loop spans 14 amino acids. V was clipped by 4 bases and J by 1 base; unmatched bases: 2. The full variable domain, its missing parts supplied by reference TRBV5-4 and TRBJ1-1, is ETGVTQSPTHLIKTRGQQVTLRCSSQSGHNTVSWYQQALGQGPQFIFQYYREEENGRGNFPPRFSGLQFPNYSSELNVNALELDDSALYLCASSMTGGNTEAFFGQGTRLTVV.

The genes are TRBV4-2 and TRBJ2-6; D uncertain. V was trimmed by 0 bases and J by 0 bases, leaving 6 bases between them. The CDR3 consists of 16 residues. Germline loops: CDR1 LGHNA, CDR2 YNFKEQ. The CDR3 sequence: CASSQDWSSGANVLTF. The DNA for the CDR3 is TGTGCCAGCAGCCAAGATTGGAGCTCTGGGGCCAACGTCCTGACTTTC.

This clone was seen more than once but under ten times. V usage is TRBV27 and J usage is TRBJ2-7; D unresolved. Germline loops: CDR1 MNHEY, CDR2 SMNVEV (reference sequence). The CDR3 runs 15 residues. V was cut by 7 bases and J by 6 bases, with 22 bases left in between. The CDR3 here is CASKNAVNKLAEQYF. The CDR3 DNA sequence: TGTGCCAGCAAAAACGCGGTGAATAAACTTGCCGAGCAGTACTTC.

The rearrangement links TRBV15 to TRBJ2-5; 7 bases align to TRBD2. V dropped 5 bases and J dropped 9; count of bases not matched to a gene: 9. This CDR3 is 13 amino acids long. Germline loops: CDR1 LNHNV, CDR2 YYDKDF (reference sequence). CDR3 residues: CATSPGEGSSQYF. CDR3 nucleotides: TGTGCCACCAGCCCCGGGGAGGGGAGTTCCCAGTACTTC.

The CDR3 loop reads CASRASEEGYEQYF. In DNA, the CDR3 is TGTGCCAGCAGAGCATCGGAGGAGGGCTACGAGCAGTACTTC. The V gene is TRBV6-1, the J gene TRBJ2-7; perhaps TRBD2 as D (6 bases). Trimming left V 6 bases short and J 3 bases short, with 15 bases between. There are 14 residues in the CDR3. Germline loops: CDR1 MNHNS, CDR2 SASEGT.

CDR3 residues: CATGDRAPSGNTIYF. The CDR3 nucleotides read TGCGCCACCGGGGACAGGGCGCCGTCTGGAAACACCATATATTTT. V usage is TRBV4-3 and J usage is TRBJ1-3; TRBD1 matches at 9 bases. This CDR3 comprises 15 residues. V lost 10 bases and J lost 1; bases outside the gene matches: 8. Germline lookup yields CDR1 LGHNA and CDR2 YSLEER.